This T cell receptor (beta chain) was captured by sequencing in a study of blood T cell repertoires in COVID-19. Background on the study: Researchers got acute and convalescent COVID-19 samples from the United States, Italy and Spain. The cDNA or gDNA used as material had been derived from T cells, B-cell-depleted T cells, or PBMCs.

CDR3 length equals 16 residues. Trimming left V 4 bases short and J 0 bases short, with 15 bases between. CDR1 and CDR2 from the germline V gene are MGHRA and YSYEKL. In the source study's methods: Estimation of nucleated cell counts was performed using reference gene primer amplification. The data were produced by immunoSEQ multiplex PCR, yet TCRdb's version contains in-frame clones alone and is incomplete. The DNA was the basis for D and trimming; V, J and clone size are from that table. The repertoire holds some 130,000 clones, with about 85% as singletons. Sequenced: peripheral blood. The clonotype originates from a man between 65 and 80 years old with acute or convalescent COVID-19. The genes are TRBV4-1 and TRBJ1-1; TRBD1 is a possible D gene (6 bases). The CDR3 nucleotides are TGCGCCAGCAGCCTACAGGACAGCATCGTGAACACTGAAGCTTTCTTT. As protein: CASSLQDSIVNTEAFF.